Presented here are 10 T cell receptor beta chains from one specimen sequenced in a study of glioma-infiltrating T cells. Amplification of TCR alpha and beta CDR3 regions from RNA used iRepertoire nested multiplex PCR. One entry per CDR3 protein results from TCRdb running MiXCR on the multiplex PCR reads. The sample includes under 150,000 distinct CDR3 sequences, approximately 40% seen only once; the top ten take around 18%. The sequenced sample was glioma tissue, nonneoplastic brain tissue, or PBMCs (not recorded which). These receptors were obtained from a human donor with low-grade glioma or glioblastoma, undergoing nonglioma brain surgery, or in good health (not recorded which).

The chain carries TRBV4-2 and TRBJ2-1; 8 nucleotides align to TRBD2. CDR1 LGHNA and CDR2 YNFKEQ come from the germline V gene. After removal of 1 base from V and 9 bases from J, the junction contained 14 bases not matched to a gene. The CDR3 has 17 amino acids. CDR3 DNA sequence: TGTGCCAGCAGCCAAGCTCATCGTATTAGCGGGAAGGCTGAGCAGTTCTTC. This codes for CASSQAHRISGKAEQFF.

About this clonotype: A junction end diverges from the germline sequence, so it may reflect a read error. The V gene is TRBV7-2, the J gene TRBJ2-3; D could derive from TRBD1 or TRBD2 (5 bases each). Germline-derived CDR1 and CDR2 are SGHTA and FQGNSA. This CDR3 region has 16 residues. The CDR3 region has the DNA TGTGCCCGCAGCTCTATCGGGACCCAGAACACAGATACGCAGTATTTT. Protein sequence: CARSSIGTQNTDTQYF.

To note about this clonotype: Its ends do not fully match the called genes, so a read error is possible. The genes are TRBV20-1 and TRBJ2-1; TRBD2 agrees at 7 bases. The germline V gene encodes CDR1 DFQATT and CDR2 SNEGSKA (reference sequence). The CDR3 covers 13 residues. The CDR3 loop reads CSARASGEGELFF. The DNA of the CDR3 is TGCAGTGCTAGAGCCAGCGGGGAGGGTGAGCTGTTCTTC.

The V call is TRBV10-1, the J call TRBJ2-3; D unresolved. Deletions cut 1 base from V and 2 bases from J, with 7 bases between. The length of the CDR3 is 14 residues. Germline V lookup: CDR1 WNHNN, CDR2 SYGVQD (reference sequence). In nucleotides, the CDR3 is TGCGCCAGCAGTGAGTACCTCAACACAGATACGCAGTATTTT. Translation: CASSEYLNTDTQYF.

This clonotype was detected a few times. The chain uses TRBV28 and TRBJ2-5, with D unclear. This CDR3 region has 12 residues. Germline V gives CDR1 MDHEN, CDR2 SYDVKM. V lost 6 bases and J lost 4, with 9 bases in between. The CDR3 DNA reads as TGTGCCAGCAGCGTACAAAGAGAGACCCAGTACTTC. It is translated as CASSVQRETQYF.

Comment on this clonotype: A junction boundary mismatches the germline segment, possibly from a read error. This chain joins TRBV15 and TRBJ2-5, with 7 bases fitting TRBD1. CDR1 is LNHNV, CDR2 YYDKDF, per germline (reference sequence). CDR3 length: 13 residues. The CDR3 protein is CATEDRIEETRYF. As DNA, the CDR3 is TGTGCCACCGAGGACAGGATCGAAGAGACCCGGTACTTC.

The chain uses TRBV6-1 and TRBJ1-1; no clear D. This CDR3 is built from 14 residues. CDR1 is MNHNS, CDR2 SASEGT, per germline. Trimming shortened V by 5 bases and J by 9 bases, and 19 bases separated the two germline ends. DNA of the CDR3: TGTGCCAGCAGTTATGCGTGGGTCGCGTTTCAAGCTTTCTTT. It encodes CASSYAWVAFQAFF.

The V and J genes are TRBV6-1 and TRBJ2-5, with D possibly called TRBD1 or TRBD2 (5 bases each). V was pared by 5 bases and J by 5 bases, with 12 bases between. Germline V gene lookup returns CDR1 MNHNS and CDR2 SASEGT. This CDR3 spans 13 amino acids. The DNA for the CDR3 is TGTGCCAGCAGTCCCCCGGGGCTGGAGACCCAGTACTTC. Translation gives CASSPPGLETQYF.

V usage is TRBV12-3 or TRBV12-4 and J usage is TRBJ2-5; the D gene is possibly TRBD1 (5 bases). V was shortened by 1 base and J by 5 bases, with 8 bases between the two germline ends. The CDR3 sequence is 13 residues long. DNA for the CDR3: TGTGCCAGCAGTTTAGTTAGGGGTGAGACCCAGTACTTC. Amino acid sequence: CASSLVRGETQYF.

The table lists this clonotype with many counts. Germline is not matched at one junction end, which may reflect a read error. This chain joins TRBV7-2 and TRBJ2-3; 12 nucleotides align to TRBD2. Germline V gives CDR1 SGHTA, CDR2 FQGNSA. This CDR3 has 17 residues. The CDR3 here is CASSLAGGPRSTDTQYF. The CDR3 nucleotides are TGTGCCAGCAGCCTAGCGGGGGGGCCAAGGAGCACAGATACGCAGTATTTT. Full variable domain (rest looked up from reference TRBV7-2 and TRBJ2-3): GAGVSQSPSNKVTEKGKDVELRCDPISGHTALYWYRQSLGQGLEFLIYFQGNSAPDKSGLPSDRFSAERTGGSVSTLTIQRTQQEDSAVYLCASSLAGGPRSTDTQYFGPGTRLTVL.